This note documents a single T cell receptor (beta chain) sequence. Researchers took RNA transcripts and amplified the TCR beta CDR3 regions from them. First-round RT-PCR targeting the TCR CDR3 was performed with the HTBI primer set. TCRdb re-called the multiplex PCR reads with MiXCR, one entry per CDR3 protein. Here the sample spans about 500,000 distinct CDR3 sequences, 17% being singletons. This entry comes from a study of T cells in Graves' hyperthyroidism and ophthalmopathy. The CDR3 covers 15 residues. Per the germline V gene, CDR1 is MNHEY and CDR2 is SMNVEV (reference sequence). V dropped 2 bases and J dropped 2 bases, with 9 bases sitting between them.

The sequenced material came from blood. The clonotype originates from a woman younger than 30 with Graves' ophthalmopathy. This sequence joins TRBV27 and TRBJ2-2; D not resolved. The CDR3 region is CASSLLQTNTGELFF. CDR3 bases: TGTGCCAGCAGTTTACTACAGACTAACACCGGGGAGCTGTTTTTT.